These 10 T cell receptor beta chains were all obtained from the same sample, sequenced in a study of blood T cell repertoires in COVID-19. Generated by immunoSEQ multiplex PCR, the TCRdb table keeps only in-frame clones and is missing some. The sample consists of 250,000 to 350,000 clones, about 91% of them appearing once. What was sequenced was peripheral blood. Every receptor here comes from a woman under 40 who had recovered from COVID-19.

The chain uses TRBV6-2 or TRBV6-3 and TRBJ1-1, with a possible D match to TRBD1 (5 bases). The CDR3 is made up of 12 amino acids. The germline V gene has CDR1 MNHEY and CDR2 SVGEGT. With 2 bases removed from V and 11 bases from J, the gap between germline ends came to 12 bases. The CDR3, as DNA: TGTGCCAGCAGTTACGGGGCGGAATTGGCTTTCTTT. Protein product: CASSYGAELAFF.

In this sample, this clone turned up many times. J is TRBJ1-6 and V is TRBV19; D perhaps matches TRBD1 (5 bases). The CDR3 is 14 residues long. The germline CDR1 and CDR2 sequences are LNHDA and SQIVND (reference sequence). Trimming pared 6 bases from V and 9 bases from J, leaving 15 bases between. CDR3 protein: CASRIGGVLSPLHF. CDR3 in DNA: TGTGCCAGTAGAATTGGAGGGGTCCTTTCACCCCTCCACTTT. The full variable domain, completed using reference TRBV19 and TRBJ1-6, is DGGITQSPKYLFRKEGQNVTLSCEQNLNHDAMYWYRQDPGQGLRLIYYSQIVNDFQKGDIAEGYSVSREKKESFPLTVTSAQKNPTAFYLCASRIGGVLSPLHFGNGTRLTVT.

The J gene is TRBJ2-5, the V gene TRBV9; TRBD2 aligns across 7 bases. In germline, CDR1 is SGDLS, CDR2 YYNGEE. V was clipped by 4 bases and J by 5 bases; unmatched bases: 11. There are 15 residues in the CDR3. Written as DNA, the CDR3 is TGTGCCAGCAGCCCGCCGGCGGGGGTGGGGGAGACCCAGTACTTC. It codes for CASSPPAGVGETQYF.

J is TRBJ2-5 and V is TRBV7-2, with 11 positions matching TRBD2. CDR3 length: 16 residues. After removal of 2 bases from V and 1 base from J, the junction contained 3 bases not matched to a gene. Germline lookup yields CDR1 SGHTA and CDR2 FQGNSA. The CDR3 here is CASSLSLAGGQETQYF. DNA for the CDR3: TGTGCCAGCAGCTTATCCCTAGCGGGGGGCCAAGAGACCCAGTACTTC.

The gene calls are TRBV19 and TRBJ2-1, with a weak D call TRBD2 (6 bases). In germline, CDR1 is LNHDA, CDR2 SQIVND (reference sequence). Between the trimmed V and J ends, which lost 2 bases and 4 bases, there was a span of 9 bases. The CDR3 has 14 residues. DNA for the CDR3: TGTGCCAGTAGTATACCGGGGGAGTACAATGAGCAGTTCTTC. Translation gives CASSIPGEYNEQFF.

The V and J genes are TRBV29-1 and TRBJ1-1, with 8 nucleotides matching TRBD1. The germline CDR1 and CDR2 sequences are SQVTM and ANQGSEA. The J segment lost 0 bases and the V segment lost 0 bases, leaving 6 bases of the junction unmatched. The CDR3 is 16 residues long. The CDR3 bases are TGCAGCGTTGAAGATCGACGACAGGGGATGAACACTGAAGCTTTCTTT. It codes for CSVEDRRQGMNTEAFF.

The chain employs TRBV7-2 and TRBJ1-5; 8 bases align to TRBD1. The CDR3 is 18 amino acids. In germline, CDR1 is SGHTA, CDR2 FQGNSA. The junction had 15 bases not matched to a gene; V was cut back by 8 bases and J by 0 bases. The DNA of the CDR3 is TGTGCCAGCCGACCAGAGGACAGGGACCCCTATAGCAATCAGCCCCAGCATTTT. It is translated as CASRPEDRDPYSNQPQHF.

The chain carries TRBV18 and TRBJ1-2; D gene unclear. Trimming removed 3 bases at V and 9 bases at J, with 14 bases between. The CDR3 runs to 13 residues. CDR1 KGHSH and CDR2 LQKENI come from the germline V gene. This chain's CDR3 is CASSPRLRESYTF. The CDR3 DNA follows: TGTGCCAGCTCACCCAGGTTACGGGAGAGCTACACCTTC.

The chain links TRBV7-9 to TRBJ1-1, with D perhaps TRBD1 (6 bases). Trimming removed 2 bases at V and 5 bases at J, with 9 bases between. The length of the CDR3 is 13 residues. In germline, CDR1 is SEHNR, CDR2 FQNEAQ (reference sequence). The chain's CDR3 is CASSLFGTTEAFF. Written as DNA, the CDR3 is TGTGCCAGCAGCTTATTCGGGACAACTGAAGCTTTCTTT.

This clone has only a few counts. The gene calls are TRBV7-2 and TRBJ2-7; tentative D call: TRBD1 (6 bases). Germline V gene data show CDR1 as SGHTA and CDR2 as FQGNSA. Trimming left V 4 bases short and J 5 bases short, with 12 bases between. The CDR3 totals 13 residues. CDR3 residues: CASSSWTVHEQYF. For the CDR3, the DNA is TGTGCCAGCAGCTCATGGACAGTCCACGAGCAGTACTTC. Supplemented by reference TRBV7-2 and TRBJ2-7, the full variable domain reads GAGVSQSPSNKVTEKGKDVELRCDPISGHTALYWYRQSLGQGLEFLIYFQGNSAPDKSGLPSDRFSAERTGGSVSTLTIQRTQQEDSAVYLCASSSWTVHEQYFGPGTRLTVT.